This entry is about one TCR beta chain. Its antigen remains undetermined. Qualities for individual bases were not recorded, and no much larger clone is one base off. This sample was included in a study of cytomegalovirus exposure and HLA in healthy donors (dated 2017 in TCRdb). Describing the broader study: An earlier analysis of approximately 550 of the donors reported about 290 Gb of sequence data and around 120 million unique TCR beta sequences from about 179 million T cells. Of the roughly 420 genotyped donors, 80% to 90% were placed in the genetic ancestry cluster associated with self-reported Caucasian donors. High-throughput TCR immunosequencing, statistical association of individual TCRs with disease status, and machine learning were combined to predict cytomegalovirus infection status. An earlier analysis of fewer than 750 of the donors used high-throughput TCR beta sequencing to judge whether each TCR beta V gene segment behaved as functional or pseudogenic. Across 398 genotyped donors of the cohort, an average of roughly 250,000 unique TCR beta nucleotide sequences per donor were sequenced, and around 19% of those sequences were non-productive. Both class I and class II loci were covered by HLA typing, at four-digit resolution. A later genetic analysis took genome-wide SNP genotypes for about 55% of the 666 donors and used that subset as a discovery cohort. Every repertoire in the discovery cohort had been generated on one and the same sequencing platform. Several DR-DQ haplotypes were treated as single units for association and clustering because of strong linkage in the cohort. A later analysis re-examined previously published TCR beta repertoires from 600 to 700 donors and added high-resolution HLA genotyping to investigate patterns of TCR occurrence. Besides the first cohort of 550 to 750 subjects, a separate validation cohort made up of some 110 different subjects was used. The T cell repertoires of some 700 subjects were profiled by immunosequencing and related to cytomegalovirus serostatus. The study aimed to test whether signatures of past pathogen exposure could be identified by cataloging public T cell receptors. Approximately 300 gigabases of sequencing data and around 88 million unique TCR sequences made up an early release that covered 500 to 650 HLA-typed donors. Typing coverage varied by locus: roughly 620-640 donors for A, B, C, DRB1 and DQB1; 500 to 550 for DQA1; over 600 for DPA1; roughly 450 for DPB1. Donor age, sex, ethnicity and CMV serostatus were compiled together with the repertoire data. In the later analysis, no new phenotypic data were used to find candidate immune exposures; instead, reliance was placed on TCR beta sequences and their occurrence across donors.

Measured from the cysteine to the phenylalanine, the CDR3 is 14 residues long. Only CDR3 DNA remains: 42 bases, in frame from the first base. V drops 0 bases and J drops 0 bases, leaving 7 bases in between. According to the germline V gene, CDR1 reads SGHDT and CDR2 reads YYEEEE. The library was made by the immunoSEQ multiplex PCR assay. A mixture of 60 forward primers for TCR Vbeta segments and 13 reverse primers for TCR Jbeta segments was used in the multiplex PCR. The CDR3 region of rearranged TCR beta genes was amplified from genomic DNA by a multiplex PCR assay. On the Illumina HiSeq System, the amplified TCR beta libraries were sequenced as 87-base-pair reads. The study's own analysis went as follows. In a later analysis, tens of millions of unique TCR beta chains were counted across the 690 or so repertoires, and approximately 11 million of these chains were shared by at least two donors. To remove PCR and sequencing errors, raw reads were error-corrected and collapsed into unique sequences using a nearest-neighbor algorithm that merged closely related sequences. Alignment of CDR3 sequences to IMGT reference sequences was used to assign V, D and J gene segments. Each retained sequence needed at least a six-nucleotide match to both a V gene segment and a J gene segment. Rearrangements were classified as productive when the CDR3 lacked stop codons and remained in frame with V and J, and all other rearrangements were classified as non-productive. CDR3 was defined according to IMGT convention as the region running from the second conserved V-encoded cysteine to the conserved J-encoded phenylalanine. Sequences without an unambiguous match to a single V gene segment were excluded from the earlier analysis of a few hundred of the donors. In an earlier analysis of approximately 560 of the donors, a V segment was called functional when productive rearrangements were above 56.7%, and segregating when the standard deviation between donors exceeded 5%. A statistical classification framework was built for diagnosing cytomegalovirus status from the catalog of TCR beta chain sequences. A later analysis assigned V and J genes by comparing TCR nucleotide sequences with IMGT/GENE-DB human TR gene sequences. The TCRdist pipeline was used in a later analysis to assign CDR3 sequences and most-parsimonious VDJ recombination scenarios. In a later analysis, every TCR beta chain was defined by the combination of its CDR3 amino acid sequence and its V-gene family, and reads without a unique V-gene family were dropped. As a way to deal with suspected cross-contamination and a sequencing artifact, a later analysis dropped roughly 620 nucleotide sequences that were highly shared and had low generation probability. In a later analysis, a clonal expansion index was calculated for each public chain from normalized within-repertoire ranks of inferred template counts. Generation probabilities in a later analysis came from a VDJ recombination model fitted to out-of-frame rearrangements, and those results were checked against IGoR. A later analysis scored TCR-TCR, TCR-HLA and TCR-CMV co-occurrence with hypergeometric tests, applying a repertoire-size bias correction to TCR pairs. To estimate false discovery rates, a later analysis permuted the HLA or CMV assignments 20 times. In a later analysis, co-occurring TCRs were grouped using DBSCAN, and TCRdist sequence similarity was added for clustering within HLA-allele-positive subsets. Co-occurrence clustering excluded repertoires with fewer than 30,000 or more than 120,000 public chains, plus five with anomalous nucleotide sharing. Not all clones reach the TCRdb copy of this immuneACCESS table, which keeps in-frame sequences only. Checked studies attribute under half of the gap to unresolved V genes and leave the rest unexplained. Clonal size and the V and J genes are those of that table, whereas D and trimming came from the DNA. The sample contains under 130,000 clones, approximately 79% of them found a single time. The top ten hold 6.5% to 8.5% of the sample.

The cohort comprised 666 healthy bone marrow donors. At the time of sampling, every cohort member was nominally healthy, though immune exposures that went unrecorded were likely present. The donor tested CMV seropositive and was one of the 289 seropositive cohort members. Every donor gave a peripheral blood sample, and the peripheral blood mononuclear cells from that sample were used for TCR beta sequencing. The Qiagen DNeasy Blood Extraction Kit was used to extract genomic DNA from the blood cell samples. Broader findings and caveats from the paper: In a later analysis, TCR association rates were found to vary across HLA loci, with the most associated TCRs seen for DRB1 alleles and the fewest for HLA-C alleles. Only TCR beta chains were sequenced in this cohort, and the absence of alpha or paired-chain data limited detectable features. A later analysis found that HLA-associated TCR beta chains were more clonally expanded and had lower generation probabilities than equally common non-associated chains. The only immune exposure information available for the cohort was CMV serostatus. Because some donors lacked HLA typing at each locus, the association tests relied only on the typed subset. Presence/absence analyses assumed roughly uniform sequencing depth across donors, an assumption that may not hold. Fewer than 20 rarely observed V segments, including chromosome 9 orphons, were excluded from the earlier analysis of some 590 of the donors because counts were too low. An earlier analysis of some 560 of the donors showed that most TCR beta V segments appeared in productive rearrangements either about 90% or about 30% of the time, which broadly matched IMGT annotations. In a later genetic analysis, fewer N-insertions in productive TCRs were reported among donors in an Asian-associated ancestry cluster than the roughly 670-donor mean. Across donors, most TCR sequences were observed very rarely, whereas some public TCRs were present in many individuals. A later analysis found that most CMV-associated TCR beta chains appeared HLA-restricted, with HLA associations seemingly driven largely by CMV exposure. A further reported finding was that TCR beta sequences accurately predicted the HLA-A and HLA-B alleles for most subjects in the first cohort. Some IMGT-functional V segments, including TRBV6-2 and TRBV6-3, could not be told apart with the 87-base-pair reads, so those segments were excluded. The study listed approximately 150 TCR beta chains as associated with cytomegalovirus. A cluster of highly shared sequence variants was judged likely to represent a technical artifact of the sequencing pipeline. When HLA alleles, especially DR and DQ, strongly co-occurred, attributing TCR associations to individual alleles was difficult. Correlated functional status among segregating V segments might reflect linkage disequilibrium, but an unknown experimental factor could not be ruled out. An association between a missense DCLRE1C variant and V-gene and J-gene trimming of TCR beta chains was found in a later genetic analysis and replicated in an independent cohort. According to a later analysis, parvovirus B19, influenza, CMV and Epstein-Barr virus appeared linked to several top co-occurrence clusters. A later analysis associated 16,951 TCR beta sequences with specific HLA alleles at a false discovery rate of 0.05. In vitro tests confirmed that a few of the cytomegalovirus-associated TCR beta chains recognize cytomegalovirus antigens. Cytomegalovirus status was reported to be diagnosed by the classifier with high specificity and sensitivity in both the original and validation cohorts. The authors suggested that the approach could potentially be generalized to other disease states and immunological phenotypes.

The sequence joins TRBV5-6 to TRBJ2-7; a tentative D call is TRBD2 (5 bases match). The clonotype was recovered from a man in his thirties or forties in good health and CMV-seropositive. Material for sequencing was PBMCs. The nucleotide sequence is TGTGCCAGCAGCTTGGGAGCGGACTCCTACGAGCAGTACTTC. Translated, this gives CASSLGADSYEQYF.